The 4 T cell receptor beta chains below were found in one sample sequenced in a study of memory CD4+ T cells and cytomegalovirus serostatus. Assay: immunoSEQ multiplex PCR; the TCRdb copy retains only in-frame clones and omits some. The sample lists tens of thousands of clones, around 80% occurring once. Single viable CD3+CD4+CD8-CD45RO+ cells were sorted as the memory CD4+ T cells. The sequenced sample was memory CD4+ T cells from blood. All receptors come from an adult in good health and CMV-seronegative.

The chain combines TRBV28 with TRBJ1-3; D may be TRBD1 (5 bases). The CDR3 extends over 16 amino acids. The ends were cut back, 4 bases at V and 4 bases at J, with 17 bases in the middle. The germline V gene has CDR1 MDHEN and CDR2 SYDVKM. CDR3 amino acids: CASSSPLRTSGNTIYF. The CDR3 DNA reads TGTGCCAGCAGTTCACCATTAAGGACATCAGGAAACACCATATATTTT.

This clone has a handful of counts. CDR3: CASSRERGIYEQYF. The CDR3 DNA reads TGTGCCAGCAGCCGGGAACGGGGTATCTACGAGCAGTACTTC. V gene TRBV27 combines with J gene TRBJ2-7; D may be TRBD2 (5 bases). The CDR3 loop spans 14 amino acids. Germline V gives CDR1 MNHEY, CDR2 SMNVEV (reference sequence). V shed 6 bases and J shed 3 bases, with 15 bases lying between them.

The gene calls are TRBV7-9 and TRBJ2-6; TRBD1 agrees at 12 bases. Losses at the gene ends were 11 bases for V and 3 bases for J; bases not matched to a gene: 8. The germline CDR1 and CDR2 sequences are SEHNR and FQNEAQ (reference sequence). The CDR3 spans 16 residues. CDR3 sequence: CAAPGQGARGANVLTF. CDR3 coding DNA: TGTGCCGCTCCGGGACAGGGGGCGCGTGGGGCCAACGTCCTGACTTTC.

The gene calls are TRBV5-6 and TRBJ1-1; 9 bases line up with TRBD1. The V gene end was trimmed by 0 bases and the J gene end by 4 bases; junction bases not matched to a gene: 7. This CDR3 is built from 16 residues. Germline V gene lookup returns CDR1 SGHDT and CDR2 YYEEEE. Here the CDR3 reads CASSLVGQGIGTEAFF. Here the CDR3 DNA reads TGTGCCAGCAGCTTGGTCGGACAGGGGATCGGCACTGAAGCTTTCTTT. Full variable domain (remainder filled in from reference TRBV5-6 and TRBJ1-1): DAGVTQSPTHLIKTRGQQVTLRCSPKSGHDTVSWYQQALGQGPQFIFQYYEEEERQRGNFPDRFSGHQFPNYSSELNVNALLLGDSALYLCASSLVGQGIGTEAFFGQGTRLTVV.